This T cell receptor (beta chain) was captured in a study of radiation and T cells in renal cell carcinoma. This CDR3 is 17 amino acids long. The V and J ends lost 1 base and 5 bases, in that order; junction bases with no gene match: 8. CDR1 SGHDN and CDR2 FVKESK come from the germline V gene. Study findings and constraints: From baseline, blood top tumor clonotypes peaked at 2 weeks post-radiation. No pretreatment tumor biopsies were available for baseline clonotypes.

On this clone: As yet, its antigen is unknown.

This table comes from immunoSEQ multiplex PCR, and its TCRdb copy is limited to in-frame clones, with some not included. Found here are roughly 160,000 clones, about nine tenths of them singletons; the top ten hold approximately 10%. Time point reported: blood 4 weeks post-SBRT, at nephrectomy. Treatment meaning: 15 Gy SBRT to primary tumor, nephrectomy 4 weeks later. Radiation-treated patients gave blood at baseline, week 2 and week 4. Clear cell pathology was present in this patient's renal cell carcinoma. This specimen consisted of blood, obtained from a patient whose treatment included radiotherapy and nephrectomy. This sequence originates from a woman between 50 and 59 years old with renal cell carcinoma. The chain has TRBV14 and TRBJ1-2; 12 positions agree with TRBD1. CDR3 sequence reads: CASSQGGTGGESYGYTF. CDR3 sequence (DNA): TGTGCCAGCAGCCAAGGCGGGACAGGGGGCGAATCATATGGCTACACCTTC. Combining the CDR3 with reference TRBV14 and TRBJ1-2 gives the whole variable domain EAGVTQFPSHSVIEKGQTVTLRCDPISGHDNLYWYRRVMGKEIKFLLHFVKESKQDESGMPNNRFLAERTGGTYSTLKVQPAELEDSGVYFCASSQGGTGGESYGYTFGSGTRLTVV.